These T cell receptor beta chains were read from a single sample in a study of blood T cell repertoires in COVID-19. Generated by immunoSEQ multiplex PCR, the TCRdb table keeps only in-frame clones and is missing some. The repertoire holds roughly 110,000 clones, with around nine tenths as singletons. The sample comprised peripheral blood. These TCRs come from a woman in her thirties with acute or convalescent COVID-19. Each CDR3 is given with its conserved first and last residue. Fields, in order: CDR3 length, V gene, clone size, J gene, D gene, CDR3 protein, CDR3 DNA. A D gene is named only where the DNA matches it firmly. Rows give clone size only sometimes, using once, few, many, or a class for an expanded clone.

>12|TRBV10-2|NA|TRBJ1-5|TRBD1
CASKTGDQPQHF
TGCGCCAGCAAGACAGGGGACCAGCCCCAGCATTTT
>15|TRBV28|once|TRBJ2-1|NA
CASSYSADSYNEQFF
TGTGCCAGCAGTTATTCGGCAGACAGCTACAATGAGCAGTTCTTC
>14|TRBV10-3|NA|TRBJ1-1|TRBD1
CAITPSRDRGWAFF
TGTGCCATCACCCCTTCCCGGGACAGGGGATGGGCTTTCTTT
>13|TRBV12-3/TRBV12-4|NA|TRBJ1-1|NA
CASSFTRGTEAFF
TGTGCCAGCAGTTTCACGAGGGGGACTGAAGCTTTCTTT
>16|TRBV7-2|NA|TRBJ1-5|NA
CASSLETGFSNQPQHF
TGTGCCAGCAGCTTAGAGACAGGCTTTAGCAATCAGCCCCAGCATTTT
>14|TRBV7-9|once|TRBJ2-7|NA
CASSLGQGTYEQYF
TGTGCCAGCAGCTTAGGTCAGGGAACCTACGAGCAGTACTTC
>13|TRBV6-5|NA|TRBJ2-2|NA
CASSLSLTGELFF
TGTGCCAGCAGCCTCTCCCTCACCGGGGAGCTGTTTTTT
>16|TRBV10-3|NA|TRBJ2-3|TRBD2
CAITNGLAGGNDTQYF
TGTGCCATCACCAACGGACTAGCGGGAGGAAACGATACGCAGTATTTT
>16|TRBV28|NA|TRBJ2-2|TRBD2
CASSFPSGRGTGELFF
TGTGCCAGCAGTTTCCCTAGCGGGAGAGGGACCGGGGAGCTGTTTTTT
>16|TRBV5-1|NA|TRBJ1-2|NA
CASSPSGTRGQSGYTF
TGCGCCAGCAGCCCAAGCGGGACGCGGGGGCAATCGGGCTACACCTTC
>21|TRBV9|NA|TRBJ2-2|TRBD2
CASSVALRASGRFRHTGELFF
TGTGCCAGCAGCGTAGCGCTTCGGGCTAGCGGGAGGTTTCGGCACACCGGGGAGCTGTTTTTT
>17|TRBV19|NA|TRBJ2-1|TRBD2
CASSIDGLAGGRNEQFF
TGTGCCAGTAGTATAGATGGGTTAGCGGGAGGTCGGAATGAGCAGTTCTTC
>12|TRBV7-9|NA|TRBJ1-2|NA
CASSRRDYGYTF
TGTGCCAGCAGCCGCAGGGACTATGGCTACACCTTC
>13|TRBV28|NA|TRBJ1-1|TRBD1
CASSLTGDTEAFF
TGTGCCAGCAGTTTGACAGGGGACACTGAAGCTTTCTTT
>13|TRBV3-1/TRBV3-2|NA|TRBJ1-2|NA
CASSPGSFYGYTF
TGTGCCAGCAGCCCTGGGAGCTTCTATGGCTACACCTTC
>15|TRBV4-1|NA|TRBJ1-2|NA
CASNRKAGGGEGYTF
TGCGCCAGCAACCGCAAGGCTGGCGGGGGAGAGGGCTACACCTTC
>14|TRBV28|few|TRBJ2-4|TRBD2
CASSRTSGRNIQYF
TGTGCCAGCAGTCGGACTAGCGGGAGAAACATTCAGTACTTC
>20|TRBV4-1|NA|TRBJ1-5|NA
CASSPNPQGSPISGNQPQHF
TGCGCCAGCAGCCCCAACCCTCAGGGGAGTCCTATATCGGGCAATCAGCCCCAGCATTTT
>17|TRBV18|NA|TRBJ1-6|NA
CASPPIRVRREDSPLHF
TGTGCCAGCCCACCAATTAGGGTCCGCCGGGAGGATTCACCCCTCCACTTT
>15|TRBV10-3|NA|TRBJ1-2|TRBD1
CAISAPATGMGGYTF
TGTGCCATCAGTGCACCAGCGACAGGGATGGGGGGCTACACCTTC
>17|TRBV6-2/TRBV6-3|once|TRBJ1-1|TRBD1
CASSYPGNRGRRTEAFF
TGTGCCAGCAGTTACCCGGGGAACAGGGGGCGACGCACTGAAGCTTTCTTT
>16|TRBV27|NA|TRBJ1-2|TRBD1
CASSLTGQGALEGYTF
TGTGCCAGCAGTTTAACGGGACAGGGGGCGCTAGAGGGCTACACCTTC
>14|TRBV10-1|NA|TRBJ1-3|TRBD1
CASSESGTGNTIYF
TGCGCCAGCAGTGAGTCCGGGACAGGGAACACCATATATTTT
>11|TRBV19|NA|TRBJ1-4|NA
CASSPGGLLFF
TGTGCCAGTAGTCCCGGAGGTTTGCTGTTTTTT
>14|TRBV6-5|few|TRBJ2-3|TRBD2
CATSSGGRTDTQYF
TGTGCCACAAGTAGCGGGGGCCGCACAGATACGCAGTATTTT
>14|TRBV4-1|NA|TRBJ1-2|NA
CASSQVYELAGYTF
TGCGCCAGCAGCCAAGTATATGAGCTTGCGGGCTACACCTTC
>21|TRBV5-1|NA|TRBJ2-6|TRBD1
CASSLPSGQQGRDSGANVLTF
TGCGCCAGCAGCTTACCATCCGGACAACAGGGGCGAGACTCTGGGGCCAACGTCCTGACTTTC
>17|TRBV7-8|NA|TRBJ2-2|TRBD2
CASSTPRLAGSPGELFF
TGTGCCAGCAGCACCCCACGACTAGCGGGAAGTCCCGGGGAGCTGTTTTTT
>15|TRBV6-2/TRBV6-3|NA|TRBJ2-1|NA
CASSNGVLKYNEQFF
TGTGCCAGCAGCAACGGGGTTCTTAAGTACAATGAGCAGTTCTTC
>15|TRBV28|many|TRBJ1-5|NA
CASSLWAYSNQPQHF
TGTGCCAGCAGTTTATGGGCATATAGCAATCAGCCCCAGCATTTT
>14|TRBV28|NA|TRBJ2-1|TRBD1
CASSLGQANNEQFF
TGTGCCAGCAGTTTGGGACAGGCAAACAATGAGCAGTTCTTC
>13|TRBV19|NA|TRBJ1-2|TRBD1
CASSRGTGHGYTF
TGTGCCAGTAGTAGGGGGACAGGTCATGGCTACACCTTC
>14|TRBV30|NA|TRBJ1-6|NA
CAWTAGLYNSPLHF
TGTGCCTGGACTGCGGGACTCTATAATTCACCCCTCCACTTT
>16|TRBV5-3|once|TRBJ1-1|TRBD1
CARSLVGQPKNTEAFF
TGTGCCAGAAGCTTGGTGGGACAGCCAAAGAACACTGAAGCTTTCTTT
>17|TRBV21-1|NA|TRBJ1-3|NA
CASSKVRGGISGNTIYF
TGTGCCAGCAGCAAAGTAAGGGGGGGGATCTCTGGAAACACCATATATTTT
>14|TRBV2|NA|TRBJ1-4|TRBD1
CASSSGTGDEKLFF
TGTGCCAGCAGTTCTGGGACAGGGGACGAAAAACTGTTTTTT
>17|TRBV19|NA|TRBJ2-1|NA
CASSIRSGGDSYNEQFF
TGTGCCAGTAGTATAAGGAGCGGCGGGGACTCCTACAATGAGCAGTTCTTC
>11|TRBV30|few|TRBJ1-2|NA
CAWTANYGYTF
TGTGCCTGGACAGCTAACTATGGCTACACCTTC
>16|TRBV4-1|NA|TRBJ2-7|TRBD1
CASSQWDRDSAYEQYF
TGCGCCAGCAGCCAATGGGACCGGGACAGTGCCTACGAGCAGTACTTC
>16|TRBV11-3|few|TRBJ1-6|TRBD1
CASSSGTGANNSPLHF
TGTGCCAGCAGCTCGGGGACAGGGGCTAATAATTCACCCCTCCACTTT
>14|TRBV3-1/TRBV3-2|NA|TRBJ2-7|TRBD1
CASSPRQGGYEQYF
TGTGCCAGCAGCCCTCGACAGGGGGGCTACGAGCAGTACTTC
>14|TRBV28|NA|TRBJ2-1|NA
CASSPGGAGNEQFF
TGTGCCAGCAGTCCCGGCGGAGCGGGTAATGAGCAGTTCTTC
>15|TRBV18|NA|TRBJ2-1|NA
CASSPLSHYYNEQFF
TGTGCCAGCTCACCACTTTCACATTACTACAATGAGCAGTTCTTC
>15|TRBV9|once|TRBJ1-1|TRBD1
CASSVAQGAITEAFF
TGTGCCAGCAGCGTAGCACAGGGGGCTATCACTGAAGCTTTCTTT
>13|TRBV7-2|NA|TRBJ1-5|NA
CASSFTGNQPQHF
TGTGCCAGCAGCTTTACAGGCAATCAGCCCCAGCATTTT
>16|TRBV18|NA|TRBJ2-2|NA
CASSLTRDANTGELFF
TGTGCCAGCTCACTCACTAGAGACGCGAACACCGGGGAGCTGTTTTTT
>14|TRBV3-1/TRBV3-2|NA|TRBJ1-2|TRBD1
CASSPGTVNYGYTF
TGTGCCAGCAGCCCCGGGACAGTTAACTATGGCTACACCTTC
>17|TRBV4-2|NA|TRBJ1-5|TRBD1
CASSQYPKGQANQPQHF
TGTGCCAGCAGCCAATACCCTAAGGGACAGGCCAATCAGCCCCAGCATTTT
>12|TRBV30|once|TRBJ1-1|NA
CACGRANTEAFF
TGTGCCTGCGGCAGGGCGAACACTGAAGCTTTCTTT
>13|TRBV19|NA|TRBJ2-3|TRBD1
CASRNRGRDTQYF
TGTGCCAGTAGGAACAGGGGGCGAGATACGCAGTATTTT